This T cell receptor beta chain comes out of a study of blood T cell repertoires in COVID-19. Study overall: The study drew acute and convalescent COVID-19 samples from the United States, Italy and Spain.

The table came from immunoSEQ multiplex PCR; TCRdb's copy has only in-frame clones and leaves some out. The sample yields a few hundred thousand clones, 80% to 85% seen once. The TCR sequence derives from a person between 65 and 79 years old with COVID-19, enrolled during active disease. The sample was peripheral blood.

The CDR3 sequence: CASSLETGTRLGELFF. CDR3 DNA sequence: TGTGCCAGCAGCTTGGAGACCGGGACACGCCTCGGGGAGCTGTTTTTT. The rearrangement joins TRBV5-4 to TRBJ2-2; maybe TRBD1 (6 bases). Trimming removed 0 bases at V and 7 bases at J, with 16 bases between. Germline CDR1 and CDR2: SGHNT and YYREEE (reference sequence). The CDR3 contains 16 residues.